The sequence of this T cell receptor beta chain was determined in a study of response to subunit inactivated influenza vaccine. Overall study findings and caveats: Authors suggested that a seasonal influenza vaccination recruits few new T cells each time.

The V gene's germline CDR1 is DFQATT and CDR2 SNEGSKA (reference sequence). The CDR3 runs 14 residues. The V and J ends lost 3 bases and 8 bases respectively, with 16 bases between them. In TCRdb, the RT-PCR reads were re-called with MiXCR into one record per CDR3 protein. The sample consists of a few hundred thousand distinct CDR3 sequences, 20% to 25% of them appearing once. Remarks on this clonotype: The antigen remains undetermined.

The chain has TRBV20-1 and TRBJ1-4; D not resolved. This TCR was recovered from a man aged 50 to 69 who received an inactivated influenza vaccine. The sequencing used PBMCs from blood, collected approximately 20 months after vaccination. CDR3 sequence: CSASSPGGGEKLFF. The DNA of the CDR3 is TGCAGTGCTAGTTCCCCGGGCGGAGGAGAAAAACTGTTTTTT.